One sample yielded the 31 T cell receptor beta chains listed below, sequenced in a study of CD8 T cells in Susac syndrome. Random hexamers were used to reverse transcribe an amount of roughly 0.5 to 1 ug RNA. TCRdb reanalysed the immunoSEQ multiplex PCR reads using MiXCR and keeps one entry per CDR3 protein. The sample records about 160,000 distinct CDR3 sequences, around 93% being singletons. The sequencing sample was made of CD4+ T cells from PBMCs. The source of these receptors is a human donor in good health.

The CDR3, as DNA: TGTGCCAGCAGCTCCTCAGGGATAAAGGCAGATACGCAGTATTTT. Its protein is CASSSSGIKADTQYF. This chain joins TRBV7-2 and TRBJ2-3; TRBD1 might be the D (5 bases). This CDR3 contains 15 residues. The V and J ends lost 4 bases and 4 bases respectively, with 15 bases between them. Per the germline V gene, CDR1 is SGHTA and CDR2 is FQGNSA. The full variable domain, in which reference TRBV7-2 and TRBJ2-3 provide the parts outside the CDR3, is GAGVSQSPSNKVTEKGKDVELRCDPISGHTALYWYRQSLGQGLEFLIYFQGNSAPDKSGLPSDRFSAERTGGSVSTLTIQRTQQEDSAVYLCASSSSGIKADTQYFGPGTRLTVL.

The V call is TRBV29-1, the J call TRBJ2-3; possibly TRBD1 for D (5 bases). The CDR3 has 12 residues. CDR1 SQVTM and CDR2 ANQGSEA come from the germline V gene. V dropped 1 base and J dropped 6 bases, with 8 bases sitting between them. CDR3 coding DNA: TGCAGCGTTGAAGGGGGCAAGGATACGCAGTATTTT. Translation gives CSVEGGKDTQYF.

The chain carries TRBV10-3 and TRBJ2-3; D call uncertain. The CDR3 is 14 amino acids. Germline V gene lookup returns CDR1 ENHRY and CDR2 SYGVKD. V shed 6 bases and J shed 5 bases, with 15 bases lying between them. The CDR3 region is CAIRDLSPGDTQYF. In DNA, the CDR3 is TGTGCCATCAGGGACCTTAGCCCGGGAGATACGCAGTATTTT.

J is TRBJ1-2 and V is TRBV12-3 or TRBV12-4, with 9 bases fitting TRBD1. Losses at the gene ends were 3 bases for V and 4 bases for J; bases not matched to a gene: 3. The CDR3 runs to 14 residues. CDR3 in DNA: TGTGCCAGCAGTTTTGGGGGACAGGGCTATGGCTACACCTTC. Amino acids: CASSFGGQGYGYTF.

The chain uses TRBV4-1 and TRBJ2-3; 8 bases are shared with TRBD2. The CDR3 has 17 residues. With V trimmed by 0 bases and J by 5 bases, 10 bases remained unmatched. CDR1 is MGHRA, CDR2 YSYEKL, per germline. The CDR3 loop is CASSQDPPSAGVDTQYF. In DNA, the CDR3 is TGCGCCAGCAGCCAAGATCCCCCATCAGCGGGGGTAGATACGCAGTATTTT.

This rearrangement joins TRBV7-3 to TRBJ2-3, with D perhaps TRBD1 (5 bases). CDR1 and CDR2 from the germline V gene are SGHTA and FQGTGA. With 4 bases removed from V and 8 bases from J, the gap between germline ends came to 16 bases. The length of the CDR3 is 14 residues. Written as DNA, the CDR3 is TGTGCCAGCAGCTCCCACCCCGCAGGGCTTACGCAGTATTTT. The encoded protein is CASSSHPAGLTQYF.

The rearrangement links TRBV7-2 to TRBJ2-2; the match to TRBD2 covers 12 bases. Germline V lookup: CDR1 SGHTA, CDR2 FQGNSA. This CDR3 has 16 residues. With V trimmed by 4 bases and J by 6 bases, 6 bases remained unmatched. CDR3 coding DNA: TGTGCCAGCAGCTGGCTAGCGGGGGGGTCGGCCGGGGAGCTGTTTTTT. This encodes CASSWLAGGSAGELFF.

The V and J genes are TRBV5-1 and TRBJ2-1; 11 positions agree with TRBD2. The V segment lost 3 bases and the J segment 8 bases; nucleotides outside the gene matches: 7. Germline CDR1 SGHRS, CDR2 YFSETQ. CDR3 length: 15 residues. The CDR3 region is CASSWPLAGVDEQFF. CDR3 nucleotides: TGCGCCAGCAGCTGGCCACTAGCGGGGGTGGATGAGCAGTTCTTC.

The V call is TRBV7-9, the J call TRBJ2-6, with D possibly matching TRBD1 (6 bases). CDR1 is SEHNR and CDR2 is FQNEAQ in the germline V gene (reference sequence). The germline V and J ends were trimmed by 2 bases and 0 bases, with 14 bases remaining between them. The CDR3 is made up of 18 amino acids. This chain's CDR3 is CASSLYRTARSGANVLTF. The CDR3 nucleotides are TGTGCCAGCAGCTTATACAGGACAGCCCGCTCTGGGGCCAACGTCCTGACTTTC.

V gene TRBV13 combines with J gene TRBJ2-3, with 9 bases fitting TRBD1. The junction had 6 bases not matched to a gene; V was cut back by 2 bases and J by 9 bases. Germline CDR1 is PRHDT and CDR2 is FYEKMQ (reference sequence). The CDR3 loop spans 14 amino acids. CDR3 nucleotides: TGTGCCAGCAGCTTAAGACAGGGGGTCGGAACGCAGTATTTT. Its translation is CASSLRQGVGTQYF.

The gene calls are TRBV12-3 or TRBV12-4 and TRBJ2-1; 7 positions agree with TRBD2. The CDR3 length is 15 residues. V lost 6 bases and J lost 4; bases outside the gene matches: 9. This CDR3 is CASRLSGVGYNEQFF. CDR3 nucleotides: TGTGCCAGCAGACTAAGCGGGGTTGGGTACAATGAGCAGTTCTTC.

The V gene is TRBV3-1, the J gene TRBJ1-6, with TRBD1 matching over 8 bases. The junction had 1 base not matched to a gene; V was cut back by 1 base and J by 8 bases. In germline, CDR1 is LGHDT, CDR2 YNNKEL (reference sequence). CDR3 size: 14 residues. DNA for the CDR3: TGTGCCAGCAGCCAAGCAGGGGGCCATTCACCCCTCCACTTT. It encodes CASSQAGGHSPLHF.

The chain carries TRBV7-9 and TRBJ1-1; D is possibly TRBD1 (5 bases). Germline V CDR1 and CDR2: SEHNR, FQNEAQ (reference sequence). Trimming pared 0 bases from V and 7 bases from J, leaving 6 bases between. The CDR3 runs 12 residues. The CDR3 loop reads CASSLAGGEAFF. For the CDR3, the DNA is TGTGCCAGCAGCTTAGCGGGGGGTGAAGCTTTCTTT. Drawing the rest from reference TRBV7-9 and TRBJ1-1, the complete variable domain is DTGVSQNPRHKITKRGQNVTFRCDPISEHNRLYWYRQTLGQGPEFLTYFQNEAQLEKSRLLSDRFSAERPKGSFSTLEIQRTEQGDSAMYLCASSLAGGEAFFGQGTRLTVV.

The chain carries TRBV7-9 and TRBJ1-3, with D possibly matching TRBD1 (5 bases). The length of the CDR3 is 16 residues. V lost 7 bases to trimming and J lost 2 bases, with 18 bases between them. Germline values: CDR1 SEHNR, CDR2 FQNEAQ (reference sequence). The chain's CDR3 is CASTPGSGFTGNTIYF. The CDR3 coding sequence is TGTGCCAGCACTCCCGGATCAGGGTTCACTGGAAACACCATATATTTT.

The chain joins TRBV20-1 to TRBJ2-5, with D possibly TRBD2 on 7 matching bases. This CDR3 contains 15 residues. Looked up from germline, CDR1 is DFQATT and CDR2 is SNEGSKA (reference sequence). Trimming took off 1 base at V and 1 base at J, with 13 bases between the two ends. The CDR3 spells CSARGGGGAQETQYF. In DNA form, the CDR3 reads TGCAGTGCTAGAGGGGGTGGGGGGGCCCAAGAGACCCAGTACTTC.

The chain joins TRBV5-8 to TRBJ1-5; 7 bases map to TRBD1. In germline, CDR1 is SGHTS, CDR2 YDEGEE. V lost 0 bases to trimming and J lost 4 bases; unmatched junction nucleotides: 10. The CDR3 is made up of 17 amino acids. The CDR3 sequence: CASSLVPRGTDNQPQHF. CDR3 coding DNA: TGTGCCAGCAGCTTGGTACCCCGAGGGACAGATAATCAGCCCCAGCATTTT.

V usage is TRBV7-9 and J usage is TRBJ1-1, with 7 bases matching TRBD1. The CDR3 is 16 residues long. Looked up from germline, CDR1 is SEHNR and CDR2 is FQNEAQ (reference sequence). With 5 bases clipped from V and 3 bases from J, the junction kept 12 bases outside the gene matches. The CDR3: CASSPSLTGTDTEAFF. CDR3 coding DNA: TGTGCCAGCAGCCCCTCATTGACAGGGACGGACACTGAAGCTTTCTTT.

The chain has TRBV6-1 and TRBJ1-6; possibly TRBD1 for D (6 bases). This CDR3 comprises 14 residues. Germline V gene sequence: CDR1 MNHNS, CDR2 SASEGT. The V end lost 1 base, the J end lost 8 bases, and 9 bases lay between the germline ends. CDR3 amino acids: CASSEGGLHSPLHF. DNA for the CDR3: TGTGCCAGCAGTGAAGGGGGGCTTCATTCACCCCTCCACTTT.

The gene calls are TRBV29-1 and TRBJ2-1; 12 bases map to TRBD2. V lost 4 bases to trimming and J lost 9 bases; unmatched junction nucleotides: 10. Per germline, CDR1 SQVTM and CDR2 ANQGSEA. The CDR3 consists of 15 residues. CDR3 DNA: TGCAGCGTTGCCCCCTCTAGCGGGGGGGCCGGTGAGCAGTTCTTC. As protein: CSVAPSSGGAGEQFF.

This clonotype came up a few times. The chain employs TRBV25-1 and TRBJ1-2; D is unclear. The CDR3 is 9 residues long. Germline V lookup: CDR1 MGHDK, CDR2 SYGVNS. The V end lost 6 bases, the J end lost 8 bases, and 4 bases lay between the germline ends. The chain's CDR3 is CASSRGYTF. CDR3 nucleotides: TGTGCCAGCAGCAGGGGCTACACCTTC.

V usage is TRBV20-1 and J usage is TRBJ2-3; D perhaps matches TRBD2 (7 bases). The CDR3 spans 13 residues. The germline V gene has CDR1 DFQATT and CDR2 SNEGSKA (reference sequence). Deletions cut 8 bases from V and 6 bases from J, with 18 bases between. CDR3 coding DNA: TGCAGTCCTGGCGGGGGCCCCAGGGATACGCAGTATTTT. It encodes CSPGGGPRDTQYF.

The chain uses TRBV6-2 or TRBV6-3 and TRBJ2-5, with 8 bases identical to TRBD2. CDR1 and CDR2 (germline): MNHEY, SVGEGT. J was trimmed by 5 bases and V by 7 bases; bases with no gene match: 6. This CDR3 contains 13 residues. Here the CDR3 DNA reads TGTGCCAGCAAGGCGGGGGGAATCGAGACCCAGTACTTC. Its translation: CASKAGGIETQYF.

V is TRBV30 and J is TRBJ1-3, with 9 positions matching TRBD1. Germline V CDR1 and CDR2: GTSNPN, SVGIG (reference sequence). Trimming removed 4 bases from V and 3 bases from J; junction bases left unmatched: 7. This CDR3 has 15 residues. The CDR3 protein is CAWTRTGDYGNTIYF. Here the CDR3 DNA reads TGTGCCTGGACACGGACAGGGGATTATGGAAACACCATATATTTT. Using reference TRBV30 and TRBJ1-3 for the parts outside the CDR3, the full variable domain is SQTIHQWPATLVQPVGSPLSLECTVEGTSNPNLYWYRQAAGRGLQLLFYSVGIGQISSEVPQNLSASRPQDRQFILSSKKLLLSDSGFYLCAWTRTGDYGNTIYFGEGSWLTVV.

The chain recombines TRBV27 with TRBJ1-1, with D unclear. The CDR3 is 14 residues long. Germline CDR1 reads MNHEY; CDR2 reads SMNVEV (reference sequence). The V end lost 4 bases, the J end lost 1 base, and 10 bases lay between the germline ends. The CDR3 sequence: CASSSPDGNTEAFF. CDR3 DNA: TGTGCCAGCAGTTCCCCGGACGGGAACACTGAAGCTTTCTTT.

The chain has TRBV27 and TRBJ2-3, with a weak D call TRBD2 (6 bases). The V gene's germline CDR1 is MNHEY and CDR2 SMNVEV (reference sequence). The CDR3 extends over 16 amino acids. V lost 10 bases to trimming and J lost 2 bases, with 22 bases between them. CDR3 nucleotide sequence: TGTGCCACACGCAAGGTAGTGGGGGGACTCACAGATACGCAGTATTTT. This sequence encodes CATRKVVGGLTDTQYF.

The chain combines TRBV19 with TRBJ1-2; D is possibly TRBD1 (5 bases). The CDR3 is 12 residues long. Germline V CDR1 and CDR2: LNHDA, SQIVND (reference sequence). V lost 10 bases and J lost 4, with 13 bases in between. The CDR3 DNA reads as TGTGCCACATATCACAGGATCTATGGCTACACCTTC. This translates into CATYHRIYGYTF.

CDR3 bases: TGCAGTGCTAGCCCGACTTCCTCTGGGGCCAACGTCCTGACTTTC. This encodes CSASPTSSGANVLTF. This chain uses TRBV20-1 with TRBJ2-6; D remains ambiguous. The CDR3 length is 15 residues. V was shortened by 3 bases and J by 0 bases, with 9 bases between the two germline ends. Germline CDR1 reads DFQATT; CDR2 reads SNEGSKA (reference sequence).

The chain links TRBV6-6 to TRBJ2-7; tentatively, D is TRBD1 (6 bases). CDR1 and CDR2 (germline): MNHNY, SVGAGI (reference sequence). The CDR3 sequence is 15 residues long. Trimming took off 6 bases at V and 2 bases at J, with 17 bases between the two ends. The CDR3 nucleotides read TGTGCCAGCAGAAACGTGCAGGGGTCCGCCTACGAGCAGTACTTC. Protein sequence: CASRNVQGSAYEQYF.

The chain links TRBV18 to TRBJ2-3; a possible D gene is TRBD2 (5 bases). Germline CDR1 and CDR2: KGHSH and LQKENI. The ends were cut back, 3 bases at V and 9 bases at J, with 16 bases in the middle. The CDR3 runs 14 residues. The chain's CDR3 is CASSPGPTTNTQYF. CDR3 sequence (DNA): TGTGCCAGCTCACCGGGCCCGACTACTAACACGCAGTATTTT.

CDR3 in amino acids: CASSQAPGGGYGYTF. CDR3 nucleotides: TGCGCCAGCAGCCAAGCGCCAGGGGGCGGCTATGGCTACACCTTC. The chain couples TRBV4-1 to TRBJ1-2; 8 positions agree with TRBD1. V lost 1 base and J lost 4; bases outside the gene matches: 5. Per the germline V gene, CDR1 is MGHRA and CDR2 is YSYEKL. The CDR3 covers 15 residues.

V usage is TRBV7-3 and J usage is TRBJ2-3; TRBD2 is a possible D gene (6 bases). There are 15 residues in the CDR3. V was trimmed by 5 bases and J by 6 bases, leaving 18 bases between them. Germline lookup yields CDR1 SGHTA and CDR2 FQGTGA. For the CDR3, the DNA is TGTGCCAGCAGCCCTGGACTACCAACTCTGGATACGCAGTATTTT. As protein: CASSPGLPTLDTQYF.